These 20 T cell receptor delta chains were sequenced from one sample in a study of gamma-delta chains in newborns, infants, children. TCRdb re-processed the reads using CATT. The sample carries about 5,400 delta-chain clones, 18% recorded once. The sequencing input was blood. All receptors derive from a child who was a newborn, infant or young child, either healthy, febrile or measles-vaccinated (not recorded which).

No V gene call was produced; the J gene was TRDJ1; no check of the table's D call, TRDD3, against the DNA was made. The CDR3 runs 17 residues. The CDR3 sequence: CACEPLGDEEYPYNLIF. DNA of the CDR3: TGTGCCTGTGAGCCACTGGGGGATGAGGAGTACCCCTATAATCTCATCTTT.

The V and J genes are TRDV1 and TRDJ1, with 10 nucleotides matching TRDD3. CDR1 and CDR2 from the germline V gene are TSWWSYY and QGS. The CDR3 loop spans 18 amino acids. The V and J ends lost 0 bases and 3 bases, in that order; junction bases with no gene match: 10. The CDR3 spells CALGELRAWGICADKLIF. The DNA for the CDR3 is TGTGCTCTTGGGGAACTCCGCGCCTGGGGGATATGTGCCGATAAACTCATCTTT.

The CDR3 DNA reads as TGTGCCTGTGACCCCGTACTAGACTGGGGGATCGGTGACACCGATAAACTCATCTTT. Translation gives CACDPVLDWGIGDTDKLIF. The rearrangement uses TRDV2 and TRDJ1; 10 nucleotides agree with TRDD3. This CDR3 comprises 19 residues. CDR1 and CDR2 from the germline V gene are GEAIGNYY and EKD. The J segment lost 0 bases and the V segment lost 3 bases, leaving 15 bases of the junction unmatched.

The gene calls are TRDV2 and TRDJ1; D uncertain. The CDR3 has 14 amino acids. The V gene's germline CDR1 is GEAIGNYY and CDR2 EKD. With 3 bases removed from V and 1 base from J, the gap between germline ends came to 11 bases. CDR3 in DNA: TGTGCCTGTGACCCTATCCGGCCCACCGATAAACTCATCTTT. It translates to CACDPIRPTDKLIF.

With regard to this clone: A read error may be the cause here, since a much bigger clone is one base away. The chain carries TRDV2 and TRDJ1; 11 nucleotides agree with TRDD3. No J gene is reported in TCRdb; it was inferred here by comparing the DNA with germline. Germline loops: CDR1 GEAIGNYY, CDR2 EKD. The CDR3 extends over 17 amino acids. The V segment lost 0 bases and the J segment 0 bases; nucleotides outside the gene matches: 5. Written as DNA, the CDR3 is TGTGCCTGTGACACCGTCCTGGGGGATACTTACACCGATAAACTCATCTTT. Encoded protein: CACDTVLGDTYTDKLIF.

The V gene is TRDV2, the J gene TRDJ1, with 9 bases fitting TRDD3. The CDR3 totals 19 residues. V lost 5 bases to trimming and J lost 4 bases; unmatched junction nucleotides: 22. In germline, CDR1 is GEAIGNYY, CDR2 EKD. The CDR3 is CACGIVTGGLDVPHDKLIF. The CDR3 bases are TGTGCCTGTGGCATCGTAACTGGGGGACTAGACGTACCACACGATAAACTCATCTTT.

In its sample, this clone was seen a few times. This sequence is one base from a far larger clone and is likely a read error. The same CDR3 is also encoded by other DNA sequences in this sample. The V gene is TRDV2, the J gene TRDJ1; TRDD3 matches at 9 bases. CDR1 and CDR2 from the germline V gene are GEAIGNYY and EKD. CDR3 length: 15 residues. Here the CDR3 DNA reads TGTGCCTGTGACCCCTGGGGGATCCACACTGATAAACTCATCTTT. Protein sequence: CACDPWGIHTDKLIF.

In regard to this clone: The protein recorded in TCRdb matches a much larger clone and deviates from this DNA's translation at residue 4, suggesting a read error; the protein here is obtained by translating the DNA. The rearrangement links TRDV2 to TRDJ1; TRDD3 is a possible D gene (6 bases). The CDR3 extends over 15 amino acids. In germline, CDR1 is GEAIGNYY, CDR2 EKD. CDR3 residues: CACGTVGAYTDKLIF. The DNA of the CDR3 is TGTGCCTGTGGCACCGTGGGGGCGTACACCGATAAACTCATCTTT.

This clone is categorized as medium-sized. The genes are TRDV2 and TRDJ3, with TRDD3 identical over 13 bases. Germline lookup yields CDR1 GEAIGNYY and CDR2 EKD. The length of the CDR3 is 20 residues. With V trimmed by 2 bases and J by 0 bases, 6 bases remained unmatched. CDR3 nucleotides: TGTGCCTGTGACAAAGTACTGGGGGATACGCGCTCCTGGGACACCCGACAGATGTTTTTC. Its translation: CACDKVLGDTRSWDTRQMFF.

Concerning this clone: A read error is likely here: a far larger clone is one base away. In the same sample, other DNA sequences code for this CDR3. The rearrangement uses TRDV2 and TRDJ3; 10 nucleotides line up with TRDD3. Germline V gene sequence: CDR1 GEAIGNYY, CDR2 EKD. There are 19 residues in the CDR3. The V and J ends lost 7 bases and 0 bases, in that order; junction bases with no gene match: 11. The CDR3 protein is CACDDWGMRSSWDTRQMFF. CDR3 coding DNA: TGTGCCTGCGACGACTGGGGGATGCGATCCTCCTGGGACACCCGACAGATGTTTTTC.

Turning to this clone: At one end, the junction sequence differs from germline, possibly due to a read error. The chain combines TRDV1 with TRDJ1; TRDD3 matches 12 bases. Matching the DNA to germline supplied the J gene, which TCRdb does not give. The CDR3 sequence is 22 residues long. Germline CDR1 TSWWSYY, CDR2 QGS. In nucleotides, the CDR3 is TGTGCTATTGGGGACACTAAATTCTATTCCTGGGGGATACGCGTTGGGACCGATAAACTCATCTTT. It encodes CAIGDTKFYSWGIRVGTDKLIF.

A J gene of TRDJ1 was called, though the V gene was not; the D call of TRDD3 is as the table states it, not checked on the DNA. This CDR3 has 21 residues. In DNA form, the CDR3 reads TGTGCTCTTTGGGAACCCGCATGTCATTCCTGCCTACTGGTGGACCCCGATAAACTCATCTTT. Its protein product is CALWEPACHSCLLVDPDKLIF.

With regard to this clone: A read error is possible here, since a much larger clone lies one base away. The chain is built from TRDV2 and TRDJ2, with 9 nucleotides matching TRDD3. Germline lookup yields CDR1 GEAIGNYY and CDR2 EKD. This CDR3 spans 14 amino acids. After removal of 5 bases from V and 4 bases from J, the junction contained 4 bases not matched to a gene. This CDR3 is CACGILGETAQLFF. In nucleotides, the CDR3 is TGTGCCTGTGGCATACTGGGGGAGACAGCACAACTCTTCTTT.

The V call is TRDV2, the J call TRDJ3; D unclear. CDR3 length equals 19 residues. V gave up 3 bases and J gave up 0 bases, with 17 bases separating them. The germline V gene encodes CDR1 GEAIGNYY and CDR2 EKD. CDR3 amino acids: CACDSAGCLSSWDTRQMFF. The CDR3 coding sequence is TGTGCCTGTGACTCCGCTGGATGTCTCAGCTCCTGGGACACCCGACAGATGTTTTTC.

By sample share, this clone is medium-sized. The sample has other DNA sequences that encode this CDR3 too. The chain links TRDV2 to TRDJ1; TRDD2 matches at 8 bases. The CDR3 contains 17 residues. Germline trimming cut 3 bases from V and 0 bases from J; bases unmatched to any gene: 11. Germline CDR1 GEAIGNYY, CDR2 EKD. The CDR3 protein is CACDSLPTRSYTDKLIF. Here the CDR3 DNA reads TGTGCCTGTGACTCTCTTCCTACGAGGTCGTACACCGATAAACTCATCTTT.

This clone has more than one count but fewer than ten. It may be a read error: a sequence one base away is much more abundant. This sample also contains other DNA sequences that code for the same CDR3. The chain uses TRDV1 and TRDJ1, with D hard to call. V gave up 4 bases and J gave up 0 bases, with 21 bases separating them. Germline V gene data show CDR1 as TSWWSYY and CDR2 as QGS. The CDR3 loop spans 18 amino acids. As DNA, the CDR3 is TGTGCTCTTGGGGGGTTTATAGATGGTGGGTTGTACACCGATAAACTCATCTTT. The encoded protein is CALGGFIDGGLYTDKLIF.

The chain recombines TRDV1 with TRDJ1; the D gene is possibly TRDD3 (6 bases). Trimming left V 1 base short and J 0 bases short, with 33 bases between. The CDR3 covers 23 residues. Germline CDR1 is TSWWSYY and CDR2 is QGS. DNA for the CDR3: TGTGCTCTTGGGGAACCGATAGCACCCCACTTGCTGGGGACCCTTACTTACACCGATAAACTCATCTTT. Protein: CALGEPIAPHLLGTLTYTDKLIF.

A note on this clone: At one boundary the junction diverges from the germline segment, which might be a read error. The chain is built from TRDV2 and TRDJ3; perhaps TRDD3 as D (5 bases). No J gene was available from TCRdb, and it was assigned here by a germline match of the DNA. Germline values: CDR1 GEAIGNYY, CDR2 EKD. The CDR3 is 20 residues long. The CDR3 here is CACVSMGGTGSAWDTRKMFF. Here the CDR3 DNA reads TGTGCCTGTGTTTCGATGGGAGGAACGGGCAGCGCCTGGGACACCCGAAAGATGTTTTTC.

Sample share makes this clone medium-sized. The sample has other DNA sequences that encode this CDR3 too. The gene calls are TRDV2 and TRDJ3; 13 bases match TRDD3. The CDR3 has 18 amino acids. Looked up from germline, CDR1 is GEAIGNYY and CDR2 is EKD. The V and J ends lost 3 bases and 4 bases, in that order; junction bases with no gene match: 5. In DNA, the CDR3 is TGTGCCTGTGACTTACTGGGGGATACGCCTTGGGACACCCGACAGATGTTTTTC. Translation gives CACDLLGDTPWDTRQMFF.

This clone is termed medium-sized. V usage is TRDV2 and J usage is TRDJ3, with 9 nucleotides matching TRDD3. Germline CDR1 and CDR2: GEAIGNYY and EKD. Trimming took 0 bases from V and 2 from J; bases not matched to a gene: 4. The CDR3 runs to 18 residues. The CDR3 coding sequence is TGTGCCTGTGACACCGCTGGGGGATTAACCTGGGACACCCGACAGATGTTTTTC. Its protein product is CACDTAGGLTWDTRQMFF.